The sequence of this T cell receptor (beta chain) was determined in a study of response to subunit inactivated influenza vaccine. General study points: Each seasonal influenza vaccination, the authors suggested, recruits few new T cells.

TCRdb reanalysed the RT-PCR reads using MiXCR and keeps one entry per CDR3 protein. The table shows some 200,000 distinct CDR3 sequences, with about 12% occurring only once. Trimming removed 5 bases from V and 5 bases from J, with 12 bases in between. The CDR3 length is 13 residues. Germline V gene lookup returns CDR1 SGHTA and CDR2 FQGNSA. With respect to this clonotype: Antigen specificity is unknown.

These same records also appear under a second study, on T cells expressing NK-cell markers. As reported in that work: Researchers built TCR beta cDNA using 5'RACE template switching with UMIs. Sequencing of TCR beta repertoires drew on sorted CD3+CD56+NKG2C+, CD3+CD56+NKG2C- and CD3+CD56-NKG2C+ T cells. The same clonotypes also predominated in the CD3+CD56-NKG2C+ fraction of several donors.

The source was CD8+ T cells sorted from PBMCs, collected approximately 13 days after vaccination. This chain joins TRBV7-2 and TRBJ2-5, with no clear D. This TCR was recovered from a man aged 50 to 59 who received an inactivated influenza vaccine. Written as DNA, the CDR3 is TGTGCCAGCAGCGTAGAGATGACCGAGACCCAGTACTTC. Translated: CASSVEMTETQYF.